Listed below are T cell receptor beta chains from one sample, sequenced in a study of beta chain features in type 1 diabetes. The table came from immunoSEQ multiplex PCR; TCRdb's copy has only in-frame clones and leaves some out. The sample has more than 95,000 clones; around a sixth are singletons. Input material: central memory CD4+ T cells from blood. The receptors shown here come from a man in his late teens or twenties with type 1 diabetes. CDR3s include the opening cysteine and the closing phenylalanine or tryptophan. The D gene is left open where the match is weak. The size field is filled for only some rows; it gives once, few, many or a size class.

>TRBJ1-5|TRBV15|TRBD1|.
TGTGCCACCAGCGGGGAGAGGGGGCAGGGTCAGCCCCAGCATTTT
CATSGERGQGQPQHF
>TRBJ1-2|TRBV28|.|few
TGTGCCAGCAGTGTCACTCGTGGCTACACCTTC
CASSVTRGYTF
>TRBJ2-7|TRBV7-2|TRBD1|.
TGTGCCAGCAGCCTGGGGACAGGGTCCTACGAGCAGTACTTC
CASSLGTGSYEQYF
>TRBJ1-1|TRBV9|TRBD1|.
TGTGCCAGCAGCGTGACAGGGGTCGAAGCTTTCTTT
CASSVTGVEAFF
>TRBJ2-3|TRBV6-1|.|few
TGTGCCAGCAGTCGGGCTAGCACAGATACGCAGTATTTT
CASSRASTDTQYF
>TRBJ2-2|TRBV28|.|.
TGTGCCAGCAGTACCGGACAGAACACCGGGGAGCTGTTTTTT
CASSTGQNTGELFF
>TRBJ2-5|TRBV5-1|.|.
TGCGCCAGCAATAGCAGCCTCAAGGCGCGAGAGACCCAGTACTTC
CASNSSLKARETQYF
>TRBJ2-1|TRBV27|TRBD1|.
TGTGCCAGCAGTTTTGACAGGGGAAATGAGCAGTTCTTC
CASSFDRGNEQFF
>TRBJ1-2|TRBV7-2|.|.
TGTGCCAGCAGCTTAGACAGGGTAGGACGGAGCTACACCTTC
CASSLDRVGRSYTF
>TRBJ2-5|TRBV4-2|TRBD2|.
TGTGCCAGCAGCCAAGAGGGGACTAGCGGACAAGAGACCCAGTACTTC
CASSQEGTSGQETQYF
>TRBJ2-3|TRBV11-3|TRBD1|.
TGTGCCAGCAGCCAGGGACAGGGGGCAGGCACAGATACGCAGTATTTT
CASSQGQGAGTDTQYF
>TRBJ2-1|TRBV14|TRBD2|many
TGTGCCAGCAGCCCCCTGAGGTACCAGCTAGCGGGAATCAACAATGAGCAGTTCTTC
CASSPLRYQLAGINNEQFF
>TRBJ1-4|TRBV28|.|.
TGTGCCAGCAGTCACCGAGGGATCGATTGGGTTAATGAAAAACTGTTTTTT
CASSHRGIDWVNEKLFF
>TRBJ1-1|TRBV30|.|few
TGTGCCTGTTCTTACACTGAAGCTTTCTTT
CACSYTEAFF
>TRBJ2-7|TRBV7-2|.|few
TGTGCCAGCAGCTTAGCAGGGCCTCTCTCCTACGAGCAGTACTTC
CASSLAGPLSYEQYF
>TRBJ2-1|TRBV9|.|.
TGTGCCAGCAGCGTAGCCGAGGGCCCGTACAATGAGCAGTTCTTC
CASSVAEGPYNEQFF
>TRBJ2-3|TRBV4-3|.|.
TGCGCCAGCAGCCAAGTGCATAGGGGTACGCAGTATTTT
CASSQVHRGTQYF
>TRBJ1-1|TRBV6-5|.|.
TGTGCCAGCAGTTACTGGGAGGGGGGGAACACTGAAGCTTTCTTT
CASSYWEGGNTEAFF
>TRBJ2-1|TRBV19|TRBD2|.
TGTGCCAGTAGTATCTTTAGCAGGGAGGGCGTTCAGTTCTTC
CASSIFSREGVQFF
>TRBJ2-1|TRBV5-5|.|.
TGTGCCAGCAGCTTCGGCAGGAATGAGCAGTTCTTC
CASSFGRNEQFF
>TRBJ2-1|TRBV6-1|.|.
TGTGCCAGCAGTCGACAGGCTGTAAATAATGAGCAGTTCTTC
CASSRQAVNNEQFF
>TRBJ2-7|TRBV18|.|few
TGTGCCAGCTCACCGAATGTAGCGGCCAGCTCCTACGAGCAGTACTTC
CASSPNVAASSYEQYF
>TRBJ2-3|TRBV11-2|.|few
TGTGCCAGCAGTTGGGACCTAGGTACGCAGTATTTT
CASSWDLGTQYF
>TRBJ2-3|TRBV7-2|TRBD2|many
TGTGCCAGCAGCCGCCGAGGGAAAAGCGGGGGGGCACCTATAGATACGCAGTATTTT
CASSRRGKSGGAPIDTQYF
>TRBJ2-5|TRBV6-1|TRBD2|few
TGTGCCAGCAGTGTCGGACTAGCGGGGCAAGAGACCCAGTACTTC
CASSVGLAGQETQYF
>TRBJ2-1|TRBV5-1|TRBD2|.
TGCGCCAGCAGCATCGGGACTAGCGGGAGCGGGAATGAGCAGTTCTTC
CASSIGTSGSGNEQFF
>TRBJ1-1|TRBV29-1|.|few
TGCAGCGTTGAAGAGTCCAGCACTGAAGCTTTCTTT
CSVEESSTEAFF
>TRBJ2-1|TRBV2|TRBD2|few
TGTGCCAGTTCGTCTAGCGGGGCATTGCTTGAGCAGTTCTTC
CASSSSGALLEQFF
>TRBJ2-5|TRBV9|TRBD1|few
TGTGCCAGCAGCACGGACAGGGCCCAAGAGACCCAGTACTTC
CASSTDRAQETQYF
>TRBJ2-7|TRBV20-1|.|few
TGCAGTGCTAGTGGGCTCTACGAGCAGTACTTC
CSASGLYEQYF
>TRBJ2-7|TRBV7-9|.|.
TGTGCCAGCAGCTTACAGGGTTGGGAGCAGTACTTC
CASSLQGWEQYF
>TRBJ2-3|TRBV11-2|.|few
TGTGCCAGCAGCCCCCAGGGGGATACGCAGTATTTT
CASSPQGDTQYF
>TRBJ2-7|TRBV7-2|.|few
TGTGCCAGCAGCCGCCAGACTGCCGAGCAGTACTTC
CASSRQTAEQYF
>TRBJ2-1|TRBV7-3|.|few
TGTGCCAGCAGCTTATATCCGGCTAGAACAAACAATGAGCAGTTCTTC
CASSLYPARTNNEQFF
>TRBJ2-3|TRBV5-1|TRBD2|once
TGCGCCAGCAGCGTCGGACTAGCGGGATCGGTAGATACGCAGTATTTT
CASSVGLAGSVDTQYF
>TRBJ2-1|TRBV27|.|.
TGTGCCGGACTAATCTACAATGAGCAGTTCTTC
CAGLIYNEQFF
>TRBJ2-3|TRBV15|.|few
TGTGCCACCGGCCGGGACCCCGAGTACACAGATACGCAGTATTTT
CATGRDPEYTDTQYF
>TRBJ1-3|TRBV7-8|.|few
TGTGCCAGCAGCCCCGCCGGAGCTGGAAACACCATATATTTT
CASSPAGAGNTIYF
>TRBJ1-2|TRBV4-2|.|many
TGTGCCAGCAGCCAAGAAATGCGACTTAACTATGGCTACACCTTC
CASSQEMRLNYGYTF
>TRBJ1-4|TRBV27|.|.
TGTGCCAGCAGTTCACGGCGAGGGGTAGAACTGTTTTTT
CASSSRRGVELFF
>TRBJ2-1|TRBV11-3|.|.
TGTGCCAGCAGCTTCAACAGCTTCTACAATGAGCAGTTCTTC
CASSFNSFYNEQFF
>TRBJ2-6|TRBV18|.|many
TGTGCCAGCTCACCAACTCCCAGACCTGGGGCCAACGTCCTGACTTTC
CASSPTPRPGANVLTF